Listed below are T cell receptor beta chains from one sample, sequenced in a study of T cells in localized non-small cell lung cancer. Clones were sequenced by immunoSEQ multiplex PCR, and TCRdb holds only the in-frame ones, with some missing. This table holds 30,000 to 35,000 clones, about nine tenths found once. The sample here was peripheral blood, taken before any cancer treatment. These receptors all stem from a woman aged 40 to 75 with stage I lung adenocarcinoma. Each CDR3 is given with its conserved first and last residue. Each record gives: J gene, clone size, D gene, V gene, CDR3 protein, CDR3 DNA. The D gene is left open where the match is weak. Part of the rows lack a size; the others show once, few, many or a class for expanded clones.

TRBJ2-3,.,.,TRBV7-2,CASSLLRGANTQYF,TGTGCCAGCAGCCTCCTCCGGGGGGCGAATACGCAGTATTTT
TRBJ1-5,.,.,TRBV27,CASSLGVNQPQHF,TGTGCCAGCAGTTTAGGGGTCAATCAGCCCCAGCATTTT
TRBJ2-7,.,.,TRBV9,CASSPSWALEQYF,TGTGCCAGCAGCCCCTCATGGGCACTCGAGCAGTACTTC
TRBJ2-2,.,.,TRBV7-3,CASSVGLVNTGELFF,TGTGCCAGCAGCGTAGGACTGGTTAACACCGGGGAGCTGTTTTTT
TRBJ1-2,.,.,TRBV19,CASSFRDYGYTF,TGTGCCAGTAGTTTCAGGGACTATGGCTACACCTTC
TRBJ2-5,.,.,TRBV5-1,CASSFGFSGSETQYF,TGCGCCAGCAGCTTCGGGTTTTCAGGGTCGGAGACCCAGTACTTC
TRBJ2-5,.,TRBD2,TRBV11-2,CASSLRVGGEETQYF,TGTGCCAGCAGCCTAAGGGTGGGGGGGGAAGAGACCCAGTACTTC
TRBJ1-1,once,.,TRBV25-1,CATGQPSQAFF,TGTGCCACAGGACAGCCTAGTCAAGCTTTCTTT
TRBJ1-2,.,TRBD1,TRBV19,CASSFLLTDRGDYGYGYTF,TGTGCCAGTAGTTTCCTCTTGACGGACAGGGGGGACTATGGCTATGGCTACACCTTC
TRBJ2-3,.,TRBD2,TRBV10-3,CAISDRLAGGTDTQYF,TGTGCCATCAGTGACCGTCTAGCGGGGGGCACAGATACGCAGTATTTT
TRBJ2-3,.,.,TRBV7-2,CASSDGLSTDTQYF,TGTGCCAGCAGCGATGGCCTTAGCACAGATACGCAGTATTTT
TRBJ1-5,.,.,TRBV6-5,CASSYSYRSSNQPQHF,TGTGCCAGCAGTTACTCGTACAGGAGTAGCAATCAGCCCCAGCATTTT
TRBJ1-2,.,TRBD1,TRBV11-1,CASSTWTGEGDGYTF,TGTGCCAGCAGCACCTGGACAGGGGAAGGTGATGGCTACACCTTC
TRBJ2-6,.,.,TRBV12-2,CASRLAQMGGGQLAGANVLTF,TGTGCAAGTCGCTTAGCTCAGATGGGCGGCGGGCAGCTCGCTGGGGCCAACGTCCTGACTTTC
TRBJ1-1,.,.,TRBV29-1,CSAYLAEAFF,TGCAGCGCCTACTTGGCTGAAGCTTTCTTT
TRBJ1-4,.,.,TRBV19,CAHPTGSVGGNEKLFF,TGTGCCCACCCAACGGGGTCGGTTGGCGGAAATGAAAAACTGTTTTTT
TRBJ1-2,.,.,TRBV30,CAWRSANYGYTF,TGTGCCTGGAGGTCAGCTAACTATGGCTACACCTTC
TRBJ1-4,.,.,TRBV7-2,CASSLVHSFSEKLFF,TGTGCCAGCAGCTTGGTGCATAGCTTTTCTGAAAAACTGTTTTTT
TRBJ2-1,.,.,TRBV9,CASSVSMAGNNEQFF,TGTGCCAGCAGCGTTTCGATGGCGGGTAACAATGAGCAGTTCTTC
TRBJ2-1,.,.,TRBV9,CASSVAHLSSYNEQFF,TGTGCCAGCAGCGTAGCCCATCTGTCTTCGTACAATGAGCAGTTCTTC
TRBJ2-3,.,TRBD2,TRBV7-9,CASSLVLAGFSTDTQYF,TGTGCCAGCAGCTTAGTGCTAGCGGGGTTCAGCACAGATACGCAGTATTTT
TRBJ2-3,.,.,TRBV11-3,CASSPTGRTDTQYF,TGTGCCAGCAGCCCCACAGGGAGGACAGATACGCAGTATTTT
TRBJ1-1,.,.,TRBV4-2,CASSHGNTEAFF,TGTGCCAGCAGCCACGGAAACACTGAAGCTTTCTTT
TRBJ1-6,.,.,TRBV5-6,CASSDRTLIYNSPLHF,TGTGCCAGCAGCGATCGGACGTTGATCTATAATTCACCCCTCCACTTT
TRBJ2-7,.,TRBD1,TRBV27,CASSLSSLQGREQYF,TGTGCCAGCAGTTTATCCTCCCTACAGGGGCGGGAGCAGTACTTC
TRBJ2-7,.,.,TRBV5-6,CASSLGTLYEQYF,TGTGCCAGCAGCCTGGGGACCCTTTATGAGCAGTACTTC
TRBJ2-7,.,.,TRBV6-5,CASSYDMNYEQYF,TGTGCCAGCAGTTACGATATGAACTACGAGCAGTACTTC
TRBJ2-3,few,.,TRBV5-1,CASSLGGHTQYF,TGCGCCAGCAGCTTAGGGGGTCATACGCAGTATTTT
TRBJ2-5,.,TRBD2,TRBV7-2,CASSLAGGLAGFDGQYF,TGTGCCAGCAGCTTAGCGGGGGGACTAGCGGGGTTCGACGGCCAGTACTTC
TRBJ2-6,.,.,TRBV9,CASSVEPGRQSSGANVLTF,TGTGCCAGCAGCGTAGAACCCGGACGGCAAAGCTCTGGGGCCAACGTCCTGACTTTC
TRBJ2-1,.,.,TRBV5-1,CASSFEGPKNNEQFF,TGCGCCAGCAGCTTCGAGGGGCCGAAAAACAATGAGCAGTTCTTC
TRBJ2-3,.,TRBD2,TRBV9,CASSTRTSPSTDTQYF,TGTGCCAGCAGCACACGGACTAGTCCTAGCACAGATACGCAGTATTTT
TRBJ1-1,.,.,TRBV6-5,CASSLAVNTEAFF,TGTGCCAGCAGTTTGGCGGTGAACACTGAAGCTTTCTTT
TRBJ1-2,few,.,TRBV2,CASMEAGTYGYTF,TGTGCCAGCATGGAGGCAGGGACTTATGGCTACACCTTC
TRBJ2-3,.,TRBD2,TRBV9,CASSPPPGLAGGPIRDTQYF,TGTGCCAGCAGCCCGCCGCCGGGACTAGCGGGGGGGCCGATCAGAGATACGCAGTATTTT
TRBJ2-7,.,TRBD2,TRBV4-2,CASSQGLAYEQYF,TGTGCCAGCAGCCAAGGACTAGCTTACGAGCAGTACTTC
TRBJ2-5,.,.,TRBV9,CASSVAPTGKETQYF,TGTGCCAGCAGCGTAGCCCCAACTGGGAAAGAGACCCAGTACTTC
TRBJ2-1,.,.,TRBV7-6,CASRRDSSFVNEQFF,TGTGCCAGCAGACGGGACTCTTCGTTCGTCAATGAGCAGTTCTTC
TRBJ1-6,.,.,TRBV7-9,CASSLAYSSNSPLHF,TGTGCCAGCAGCTTAGCATACAGTTCCAATTCACCCCTCCACTTT
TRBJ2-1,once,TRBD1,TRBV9,CASSVVGTGLYNEQFF,TGTGCCAGCAGCGTAGTGGGGACAGGACTCTACAATGAGCAGTTCTTC
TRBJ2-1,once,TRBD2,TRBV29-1,CSVGGREHEQFF,TGCAGCGTTGGTGGGAGGGAGCATGAGCAGTTCTTC
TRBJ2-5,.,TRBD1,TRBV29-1,CSVQDRVTQYF,TGCAGCGTCCAGGACAGGGTGACCCAGTACTTC